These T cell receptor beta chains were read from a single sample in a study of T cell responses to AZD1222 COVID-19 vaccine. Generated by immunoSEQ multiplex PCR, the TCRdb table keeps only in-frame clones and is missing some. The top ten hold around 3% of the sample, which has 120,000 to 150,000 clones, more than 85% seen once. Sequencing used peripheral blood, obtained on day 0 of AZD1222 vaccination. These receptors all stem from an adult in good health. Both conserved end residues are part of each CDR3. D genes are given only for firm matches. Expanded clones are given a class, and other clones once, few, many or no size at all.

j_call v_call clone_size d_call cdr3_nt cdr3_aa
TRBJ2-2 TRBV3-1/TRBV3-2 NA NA TGTGCCAGCAGCCAAGAAACCGGGGAGCTGTTTTTT CASSQETGELFF
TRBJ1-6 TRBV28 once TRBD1 TGTGCCAGCAGGACAGGGGGCTCCTATAATTCACCCCTCCACTTT CASRTGGSYNSPLHF
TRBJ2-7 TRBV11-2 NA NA TGTGCCAGCAGCTTGTACCTGGAGCAGTACTTC CASSLYLEQYF
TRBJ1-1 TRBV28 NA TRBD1 TGTGCCAGCGAAACTATAGGACAGGGCGTGAACACTGAAGCTTTCTTT CASETIGQGVNTEAFF
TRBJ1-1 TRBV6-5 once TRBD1 TGTGCCAGCAGTTACTGGGACAGGGACACTGAAGCTTTCTTT CASSYWDRDTEAFF
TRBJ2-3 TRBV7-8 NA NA TGTGCCAGCAGCTTAGGGATTTTGGTGCTAGGGGTATCAGATACGCAGTATTTT CASSLGILVLGVSDTQYF
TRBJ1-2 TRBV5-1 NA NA TGCGCCAGCAGCTCGATCACAGGGAGCTATGGCTACACCTTC CASSSITGSYGYTF
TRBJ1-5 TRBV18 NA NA TGTGCCAGCTCACCACAAGGGCAGGGGTCCGGTCAGCCCCAGCATTTT CASSPQGQGSGQPQHF
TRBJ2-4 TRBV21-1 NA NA TGTGCCAGCAGAACAGGCAACCAAGCCAAAAACATTCAGTACTTC CASRTGNQAKNIQYF
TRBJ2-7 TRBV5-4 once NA TGTGCCAGCAGCGCCGGTACGAGGGCTACCTACGAGCAGTACTTC CASSAGTRATYEQYF